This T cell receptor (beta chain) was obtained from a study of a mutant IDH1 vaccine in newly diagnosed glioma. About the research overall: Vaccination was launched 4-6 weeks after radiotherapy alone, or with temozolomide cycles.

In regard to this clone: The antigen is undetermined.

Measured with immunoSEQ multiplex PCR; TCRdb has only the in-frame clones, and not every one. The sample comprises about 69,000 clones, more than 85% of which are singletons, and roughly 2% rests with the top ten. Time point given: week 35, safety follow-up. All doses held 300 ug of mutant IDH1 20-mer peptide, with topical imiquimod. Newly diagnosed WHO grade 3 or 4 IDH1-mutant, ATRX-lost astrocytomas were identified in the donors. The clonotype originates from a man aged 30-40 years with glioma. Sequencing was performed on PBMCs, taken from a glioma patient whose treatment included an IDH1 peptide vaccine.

CDR3 sequence: CASSLVQGNEQYF. The CDR3 DNA sequence: TGTGCCAGCAGTTTGGTTCAGGGCAACGAGCAGTACTTC. The rearrangement joins TRBV28 to TRBJ2-7, with a tentative D call TRBD1 (5 bases). Looked up from germline, CDR1 is MDHEN and CDR2 is SYDVKM. Trimming took 3 bases from V and 5 from J, leaving 11 bases between them. The CDR3 has 13 residues.